This T cell receptor (beta chain) originates from a study of PD-L1 blockade in urothelial cancer. Study in general: Between 0 and 3 prior chemotherapy regimens had been given to patients.

Germline-derived CDR1 and CDR2 are ENHRY and SYGVKD. The CDR3 consists of 10 residues. V lost 3 bases and J 10 bases, leaving 6 bases between the germline ends. PCRs were each spiked with synthetic TCR analog templates. Repertoires were generated with immunoSEQ multiplex PCR, while TCRdb's copy carries only in-frame clones and drops some. The data contain approximately 100,000 clones, approximately 85% of them singletons. The study collected 1 to 8 samples per patient, pretreatment and on-treatment. The sequences come from PBMCs, collected around atezolizumab (anti-PD-L1) treatment. The receptor's source is a man in his forties or fifties with urothelial cancer. The chain joins TRBV10-3 to TRBJ2-5; D might be TRBD2 (5 bases). CDR3 loop: CAISDGVQYF. The CDR3 bases are TGTGCCATCAGTGACGGGGTCCAGTACTTC.